These T cell receptor beta chains were read from a single sample in a study of T cells in Graves' hyperthyroidism and ophthalmopathy. Using its own MiXCR run on the multiplex PCR reads, TCRdb lists one record per CDR3 protein. Of under 400,000 distinct CDR3 sequences listed, 20% to 25% are singletons. Sequenced sample: blood. Every receptor here comes from a man aged 45-60 years with Graves' hyperthyroidism. The CDR3 runs from the conserved cysteine through the conserved F or W. D genes are given only for firm matches. Clone size is not always given. Where it is, it says once, few, many or a class for expanded clones.

clone_size	v_call	d_call	j_call	cdr3_aa	cdr3_nt
few	TRBV24-1	.	TRBJ2-3	CATSVAGGTDTQYF	TGTGCCACCAGTGTCGCTGGGGGGACAGATACGCAGTATTTT
few	TRBV5-1	.	TRBJ2-1	CATGGGVSYNEQFF	TGCGCCACCGGAGGGGGAGTTAGCTACAATGAGCAGTTCTTC
.	TRBV9	TRBD1	TRBJ2-3	CASTDTGGSPSTDTQYF	TGTGCCAGCACCGACACAGGGGGGAGCCCGTCCACAGATACGCAGTATTTT
.	TRBV10-3	TRBD1	TRBJ2-7	CAIGTDYEQYF	TGTGCCATCGGGACAGACTACGAGCAGTACTTC
.	TRBV6-1	.	TRBJ1-2	CASSEIADGYYGYTF	TGTGCCAGCAGTGAAATCGCGGACGGATACTATGGCTACACCTTC
few	TRBV24-1	TRBD2	TRBJ2-7	CATSSSLAHSYEQYF	TGTGCCACCAGTTCCTCACTAGCGCACTCCTACGAGCAGTACTTC
many	TRBV28	.	TRBJ2-7	CASSHRRGSAYEQYF	TGTGCCAGCAGTCACAGACGGGGTAGCGCCTACGAGCAGTACTTC
once	TRBV20-1	TRBD1	TRBJ2-7	CSARGAGGRHEQYF	TGCAGTGCTAGGGGGGCAGGGGGTCGCCACGAGCAGTACTTC
.	TRBV7-9	.	TRBJ2-7	CASSGQFGQSYEQYF	TGTGCCAGCAGCGGGCAATTCGGACAGTCCTACGAGCAGTACTTC
.	TRBV5-1	.	TRBJ2-4	CASSLDLGQRASIQYF	TGCGCCAGCAGCTTGGACCTCGGGCAGCGGGCTTCCATTCAGTACTTC
.	TRBV6-1	TRBD1	TRBJ2-7	CASSFLRTDRGVDEQYF	TGTGCCAGCAGTTTCCTTCGAACCGACAGGGGGGTGGACGAGCAGTACTTC
.	TRBV20-1	TRBD2	TRBJ2-1	CSARDGIAGGRIDEQFF	TGCAGTGCTAGAGATGGGATCGCGGGAGGACGCATTGATGAGCAGTTCTTC
.	TRBV7-2	.	TRBJ1-2	CASSLDGDGYTF	TGTGCCAGCAGCTTAGATGGGGACGGCTACACCTTC
.	TRBV29-1	.	TRBJ2-3	CSVQTGTDTQYF	TGCAGCGTTCAGACTGGCACAGATACGCAGTATTTT
few	TRBV29-1	.	TRBJ2-7	CSVSGQSYEQYF	TGCAGCGTCTCTGGACAGTCCTACGAGCAGTACTTC
few	TRBV30	.	TRBJ2-3	CAWSEADTQYF	TGTGCCTGGAGTGAGGCAGATACGCAGTATTTT
few	TRBV6-1	.	TRBJ2-7	CASSYRREQYF	TGTGCCAGCAGTTATAGGCGCGAGCAGTACTTC
.	TRBV4-1	.	TRBJ2-7	CASSQEYYTYEQYF	TGCGCCAGCAGCCAAGAATATTACACCTACGAGCAGTACTTC
many	TRBV11-2	.	TRBJ2-3	CASSLDYPPQGTQYF	TGTGCCAGCAGCTTAGATTACCCCCCACAGGGTACGCAGTATTTT
.	TRBV7-9	.	TRBJ1-1	CASSPTNTEAFF	TGTGCCAGCAGCCCCACCAACACTGAAGCTTTCTTT
.	TRBV28	.	TRBJ1-5	CASSLPRGGNQPQHF	TGTGCCAGCAGTTTACCCAGGGGAGGCAATCAGCCCCAGCATTTT
many	TRBV3-1	TRBD2	TRBJ2-7	CASSQRGVTSGYEQYF	TGTGCCAGCAGCCAAAGAGGGGTGACTAGCGGATACGAGCAGTACTTC
.	TRBV12-3/TRBV12-4	.	TRBJ2-3	CASRPLVGEGPDTQYF	TGTGCCAGCAGACCACTAGTGGGAGAGGGCCCAGATACGCAGTATTTT
few	TRBV29-1	TRBD1	TRBJ2-3	CSANPGQVITDTQYF	TGCAGCGCCAACCCGGGACAGGTGATCACAGATACGCAGTATTTT
few	TRBV28	TRBD2	TRBJ2-1	CASKSSGASSYNEQFF	TGTGCCAGCAAGTCTAGCGGGGCAAGCTCCTACAATGAGCAGTTCTTC
.	TRBV2	.	TRBJ1-2	CASGRQPESYGYTF	TGTGCCAGCGGGCGGCAGCCGGAGAGCTATGGCTACACCTTC